Shown below are 13 T cell receptor beta chains from a single sample sequenced in a study of blood T cell repertoires in COVID-19 (dated by TCRdb to the early 2020s). Receptor libraries were prepared by the immunoSEQ multiplex PCR assay. TCRdb obtained this table from immuneACCESS and retained in-frame rearrangements with V and J assigned. These tables miss some clones; where compared with another copy, unresolved V genes account for less than half of the shortfall, and the remainder is unexplained. For this sample there are about 350,000 clones; about 90% appear just once. In total, the top ten clones hold approximately 1% of the sample. Sample: PBMCs or T cells enriched from blood (not recorded which). Receptors originate from a woman between 25 and 40 years old who had recovered from COVID-19.

This clone was observed a single time. The gene calls are TRBV9 and TRBJ2-5; TRBD2 agrees at 9 bases. The V gene end was trimmed by 0 bases and the J gene end by 2 bases; junction bases not matched to a gene: 5. The CDR3 is 16 amino acids. Germline values: CDR1 SGDLS, CDR2 YYNGEE. The CDR3 here is CASSVAPSGVQETQYF. CDR3 DNA sequence: TGTGCCAGCAGCGTAGCGCCTAGCGGGGTGCAAGAGACCCAGTACTTC. Using reference TRBV9 and TRBJ2-5 for the parts outside the CDR3, the full variable domain is DSGVTQTPKHLITATGQRVTLRCSPRSGDLSVYWYQQSLDQGLQFLIQYYNGEERAKGNILERFSAQQFPDLHSELNLSSLELGDSALYFCASSVAPSGVQETQYFGPGTRLLVL.

CDR3 sequence: CASSPGQRHNEQFF. DNA for the CDR3: TGTGCCAGTTCCCCGGGACAGAGGCACAATGAGCAGTTCTTC. The V gene is TRBV6-5, the J gene TRBJ2-1; TRBD1 agrees at 7 bases. The length of the CDR3 is 14 residues. Per the germline V gene, CDR1 is MNHEY and CDR2 is SVGAGI. J gave up 5 bases and V 9 bases, and 10 bases lay outside the gene matches.

The V gene is TRBV14, the J gene TRBJ2-3; no firm D call. Germline-derived CDR1 and CDR2 are SGHDN and FVKESK. V dropped 4 bases and J dropped 1 base, with 9 bases sitting between them. This CDR3 comprises 14 residues. The chain's CDR3 is CASSLNLRTDTQYF. CDR3 sequence (DNA): TGTGCCAGCAGCCTTAACTTGCGCACAGATACGCAGTATTTT.

The rearrangement uses TRBV30 and TRBJ2-3; D gene ambiguous. V lost 0 bases to trimming and J lost 2 bases, with 9 bases between them. Germline loops: CDR1 GTSNPN, CDR2 SVGIG (reference sequence). This CDR3 comprises 14 residues. CDR3 loop: CAWSVSRITDTQYF. The CDR3 DNA sequence: TGTGCCTGGAGTGTATCTAGGATCACAGATACGCAGTATTTT.

The chain employs TRBV4-1 and TRBJ1-1; TRBD1 might be the D (5 bases). Trimming cost V 0 bases and J 6 bases, with 11 bases left between them. The CDR3 is 14 amino acids. Germline CDR1 reads MGHRA; CDR2 reads YSYEKL. CDR3 residues: CASSQEIGVPEAFF. The CDR3 DNA reads TGCGCCAGCAGCCAAGAAATAGGGGTCCCTGAAGCTTTCTTT.

CDR3 loop: CASSLAGSSGNTIYF. As DNA, the CDR3 is TGTGCCAGCAGCTTGGCAGGGTCTTCTGGAAACACCATATATTTT. The V and J genes are TRBV27 and TRBJ1-3; the D gene is possibly TRBD1 (5 bases). Germline CDR1 reads MNHEY; CDR2 reads SMNVEV (reference sequence). This CDR3 spans 15 amino acids. Trimming removed 6 bases from V and 1 base from J, with 13 bases in between.

V usage is TRBV4-1 and J usage is TRBJ1-5; unclear D gene. The germline V gene has CDR1 MGHRA and CDR2 YSYEKL. There are 13 residues in the CDR3. Trimming stripped 0 bases from V and 12 bases from J, with 12 bases between. The CDR3 DNA sequence: TGCGCCAGCAGCCAAGAACTCCCGGGAATCCAGCATTTT. The encoded protein is CASSQELPGIQHF.

The V gene is TRBV18, the J gene TRBJ2-2; D gene uncertain. V shed 6 bases and J shed 0 bases, with 11 bases lying between them. The CDR3 extends over 15 amino acids. Germline loops: CDR1 KGHSH, CDR2 LQKENI. In DNA form, the CDR3 reads TGTGCCAGCTCCCCGGTCGCCTCGAACACCGGGGAGCTGTTTTTT. Residues: CASSPVASNTGELFF.

The J gene is TRBJ2-7, the V gene TRBV27, with D unclear. CDR1 and CDR2 from the germline V gene are MNHEY and SMNVEV (reference sequence). This CDR3 region has 12 residues. The germline V and J ends were trimmed by 5 bases and 4 bases, with 9 bases remaining between them. The CDR3 protein is CASSPTLYEQYF. The DNA of the CDR3 is TGTGCCAGCAGTCCTACTCTTTACGAGCAGTACTTC.

The chain uses TRBV27 and TRBJ1-5; D is undetermined. V lost 5 bases and J lost 1, with 12 bases in between. The CDR3 spans 15 residues. CDR1 is MNHEY and CDR2 is SMNVEV in the germline V gene (reference sequence). The CDR3 nucleotides read TGTGCCAGCAGTCCCGACACATTGAGCAATCAGCCCCAGCATTTT. It yields the protein CASSPDTLSNQPQHF.

V is TRBV2 and J is TRBJ1-5; D is possibly TRBD1 (5 bases). Germline values: CDR1 SNHLY, CDR2 FYNNEI. V lost 5 bases and J 5 bases, leaving 16 bases between the germline ends. CDR3 size: 15 residues. The CDR3 DNA sequence: TGTGCCAGCAGTCCGGGACTTCCTGGGGATCAGCCCCAGCATTTT. As protein: CASSPGLPGDQPQHF. Full variable domain (remainder filled in from reference TRBV2 and TRBJ1-5): EPEVTQTPSHQVTQMGQEVILRCVPISNHLYFYWYRQILGQKVEFLVSFYNNEISEKSEIFDDQFSVERPDGSNFTLKIRSTKLEDSAMYFCASSPGLPGDQPQHFGDGTRLSIL.

The chain couples TRBV25-1 to TRBJ1-2, with 7 nucleotides matching TRBD1. Germline CDR1 reads MGHDK; CDR2 reads SYGVNS. The ends lost 1 base at V and 7 bases at J; junction bases unmatched: 9. The CDR3 sequence is 15 residues long. The CDR3 spells CASSEFAAGGGGYTF. Written as DNA, the CDR3 is TGTGCCAGCAGTGAATTTGCAGCAGGGGGAGGTGGCTACACCTTC.

This chain uses TRBV14 with TRBJ2-2; 8 bases fit TRBD1. CDR3 length: 17 amino acids. In germline, CDR1 is SGHDN, CDR2 FVKESK. Unmatched junction bases numbered 6, after V lost 3 bases and J lost 0 bases. As DNA, the CDR3 is TGTGCCAGCAGCCACCAGGACAGGGCATCGAACACCGGGGAGCTGTTTTTT. Its protein product is CASSHQDRASNTGELFF.